This T cell receptor (beta chain) emerged from a study of blood T cell repertoires in COVID-19. As for the study in general: Some COVID-19 samples were acute and others convalescent; all came from the United States, Italy and Spain. PBMCs, B-cell-depleted T cells, or T cells provided the cDNA or gDNA that made up the material.

The CDR3 totals 14 residues. Trimming pared 2 bases from V and 6 bases from J, leaving 11 bases between. Per the germline V gene, CDR1 is SGHAT and CDR2 is FQDESV (reference sequence). The repertoire was sequenced with immunoSEQ multiplex PCR; TCRdb's copy has only in-frame clones and lacks some. The top ten clones hold over 2.5% of a sample with 120,000 to 150,000 clones, 70% to 90% of them seen once. The sample was peripheral blood. The source of this sequence is a man aged 45-60 years with acute or convalescent COVID-19. This chain joins TRBV11-1 and TRBJ1-5; D uncertain. The CDR3 reads CASSLYRIPQPQHF. As DNA, the CDR3 is TGTGCCAGCAGCTTATACAGAATCCCTCAGCCCCAGCATTTT.